The rows below give T cell receptor beta chains drawn from one sample of a study of T cell repertoires in cytomegalovirus infection. Each CDR3 protein is one row after TCRdb ran MiXCR on the reads. Of about 740,000 distinct CDR3 sequences in the sample, 35% to 45% were seen once. The sequencing input was PBMCs. All receptors come from a human donor in good health (CMV status not recorded). Some clones in this sample may be carry-over from other donors' samples. The CDR3 runs from the conserved cysteine through the conserved F or W. The order of the fields is J gene, V gene, D gene, clone size, CDR3 protein, CDR3 DNA. D genes are given only for firm matches. Rows give clone size only sometimes, using once, few, many, or a class for an expanded clone.

J gene: TRBJ2-2
V gene: TRBV10-3
D gene: NA
clone size: NA
CDR3 protein: CAIRTGTANTGELFF
CDR3 DNA: TGTGCCATCAGGACCGGGACGGCGAACACCGGGGAGCTGTTTTTT

J gene: TRBJ1-1
V gene: TRBV6-5
D gene: NA
clone size: few
CDR3 protein: CASSYPPKAFF
CDR3 DNA: TGTGCCAGCAGTTACCCCCCCAAAGCTTTCTTT

J gene: TRBJ2-1
V gene: TRBV19
D gene: TRBD2
clone size: NA
CDR3 protein: CASHAAPSGSGGEQFF
CDR3 DNA: TGTGCCAGTCACGCCGCCCCTAGCGGGAGTGGCGGTGAGCAGTTCTTC

J gene: TRBJ2-3
V gene: TRBV12-3/TRBV12-4
D gene: TRBD1
clone size: NA
CDR3 protein: CASSLAGTGSEYF
CDR3 DNA: TGTGCCAGCAGTTTAGCTGGGACAGGGTCAGAGTATTTT

J gene: TRBJ2-4
V gene: TRBV7-9
D gene: NA
clone size: NA
CDR3 protein: CASSLGTLRDIQYF
CDR3 DNA: TGTGCCAGCAGCTTAGGGACCCTACGGGACATTCAGTACTTC

J gene: TRBJ2-3
V gene: TRBV11-3
D gene: NA
clone size: few
CDR3 protein: CASSLGSGQENVQDTQYF
CDR3 DNA: TGTGCCAGCAGCCTAGGATCGGGCCAAGAAAACGTTCAAGATACGCAGTATTTT

J gene: TRBJ1-2
V gene: TRBV19
D gene: TRBD1
clone size: once
CDR3 protein: CASSRGPGTGLDGYTF
CDR3 DNA: TGTGCCAGTAGTAGGGGGCCCGGGACAGGGCTCGATGGCTACACCTTC

J gene: TRBJ2-3
V gene: TRBV20-1
D gene: NA
clone size: few
CDR3 protein: CSARDRFLSRRTDTQYF
CDR3 DNA: TGCAGTGCTAGAGATCGGTTTCTGTCCCGTAGAACAGATACGCAGTATTTT

J gene: TRBJ1-1
V gene: TRBV7-2
D gene: NA
clone size: NA
CDR3 protein: CASRFSTGTEAFF
CDR3 DNA: TGTGCCAGCAGGTTCTCGACAGGCACTGAAGCTTTCTTT

J gene: TRBJ1-2
V gene: TRBV12-3/TRBV12-4
D gene: TRBD1
clone size: NA
CDR3 protein: CASSLQGVNYGYTF
CDR3 DNA: TGTGCCAGCAGTTTACAGGGGGTTAACTATGGCTACACCTTC

J gene: TRBJ2-2
V gene: TRBV11-2
D gene: TRBD2
clone size: NA
CDR3 protein: CASSPTLAGRNTGELFF
CDR3 DNA: TGTGCCAGCAGCCCCACCTTAGCGGGGAGGAACACCGGGGAGCTGTTTTTT

J gene: TRBJ2-7
V gene: TRBV12-3/TRBV12-4
D gene: NA
clone size: NA
CDR3 protein: CASSLSPWRSKEQYF
CDR3 DNA: TGTGCCAGCAGTTTGAGCCCATGGAGGTCGAAGGAGCAGTACTTC

J gene: TRBJ1-5
V gene: TRBV28
D gene: TRBD1
clone size: NA
CDR3 protein: CASNRGNNQPQHF
CDR3 DNA: TGTGCCAGTAACAGGGGAAACAATCAGCCCCAGCATTTT

J gene: TRBJ2-1
V gene: TRBV5-1
D gene: TRBD2
clone size: NA
CDR3 protein: CASSPHPLAGGNEQFF
CDR3 DNA: TGCGCCAGCAGCCCCCACCCACTAGCGGGGGGCAATGAGCAGTTCTTC

J gene: TRBJ2-7
V gene: TRBV7-2
D gene: NA
clone size: NA
CDR3 protein: CASTLMDNEHYF
CDR3 DNA: TGTGCCAGCACCTTAATGGATAACGAGCATTACTTC

J gene: TRBJ1-5
V gene: TRBV6-2/TRBV6-3
D gene: NA
clone size: NA
CDR3 protein: CSSLSDSNQPQHF
CDR3 DNA: TGTTCCAGCCTCTCTGATAGCAATCAGCCCCAGCATTTT

J gene: TRBJ2-3
V gene: TRBV4-2
D gene: TRBD1
clone size: many
CDR3 protein: CASSQDPGQGTDTQYF
CDR3 DNA: TGTGCCAGCAGCCAAGATCCGGGACAGGGCACAGATACGCAGTATTTT

J gene: TRBJ2-3
V gene: TRBV5-6
D gene: NA
clone size: NA
CDR3 protein: CASQWALEMDTQYF
CDR3 DNA: TGTGCCAGCCAATGGGCACTAGAGATGGATACGCAGTATTTT

J gene: TRBJ1-2
V gene: TRBV2
D gene: NA
clone size: NA
CDR3 protein: CASNLGRTYGYTF
CDR3 DNA: TGTGCCAGCAATCTCGGACGGACCTATGGCTACACCTTC

J gene: TRBJ1-1
V gene: TRBV28
D gene: NA
clone size: few
CDR3 protein: CASRSTGMNTEAFF
CDR3 DNA: TGTGCCAGCAGATCCACAGGGATGAACACTGAAGCTTTCTTT

J gene: TRBJ1-5
V gene: TRBV6-2/TRBV6-3
D gene: NA
clone size: NA
CDR3 protein: CASSYSDRRTNQPQNF
CDR3 DNA: TGTGCCAGCAGTTACTCCGACAGGCGTACAAATCAGCCCCAGAATTTT

J gene: TRBJ2-7
V gene: TRBV28
D gene: NA
clone size: few
CDR3 protein: CATCSPYEQYF
CDR3 DNA: TGTGCCACCTGCTCCCCCTACGAGCAGTACTTC

J gene: TRBJ1-2
V gene: TRBV14
D gene: NA
clone size: few
CDR3 protein: CASSPGHRIGYTF
CDR3 DNA: TGTGCCAGCAGCCCGGGGCACAGGATTGGCTACACCTTC

J gene: TRBJ2-1
V gene: TRBV29-1
D gene: TRBD2
clone size: NA
CDR3 protein: CSVEGPAGDNEQFF
CDR3 DNA: TGCAGCGTTGAAGGGCCAGCGGGAGACAATGAGCAGTTCTTC

J gene: TRBJ2-7
V gene: TRBV15
D gene: NA
clone size: NA
CDR3 protein: CATSRGSGSRYEQYF
CDR3 DNA: TGTGCCACCAGCAGAGGATCCGGGAGCCGCTACGAGCAGTACTTC

J gene: TRBJ2-7
V gene: TRBV6-1
D gene: TRBD2
clone size: few
CDR3 protein: CASCNGRGYEQYF
CDR3 DNA: TGTGCCAGCTGCAACGGGAGGGGGTACGAGCAGTACTTC

J gene: TRBJ2-5
V gene: TRBV7-7
D gene: TRBD1
clone size: few
CDR3 protein: CASSLARTGGLAVETQYF
CDR3 DNA: TGTGCTAGCAGCTTAGCGAGGACAGGGGGCCTTGCTGTAGAGACCCAGTACTTC

J gene: TRBJ2-1
V gene: TRBV28
D gene: TRBD2
clone size: few
CDR3 protein: CASSPLGAGVNNEQFF
CDR3 DNA: TGTGCCAGCAGCCCCCTAGGAGCGGGAGTGAATAATGAGCAGTTCTTC

J gene: TRBJ1-2
V gene: TRBV7-9
D gene: NA
clone size: NA
CDR3 protein: CASSPLDRSYGYTF
CDR3 DNA: TGTGCCAGCAGCCCACTGGACCGTTCCTATGGCTACACCTTC

J gene: TRBJ1-4
V gene: TRBV12-3/TRBV12-4
D gene: TRBD1
clone size: few
CDR3 protein: CASSITGGTGEKLFF
CDR3 DNA: TGTGCCAGCAGTATCACAGGGGGCACTGGGGAAAAACTGTTTTTT

J gene: TRBJ2-1
V gene: TRBV5-4
D gene: NA
clone size: NA
CDR3 protein: CASPTKEGGEWVVEQFF
CDR3 DNA: TGTGCCAGCCCCACCAAAGAAGGGGGGGAATGGGTTGTTGAGCAGTTCTTC

J gene: TRBJ2-3
V gene: TRBV27
D gene: NA
clone size: NA
CDR3 protein: CASSPSQGPTDTQYF
CDR3 DNA: TGTGCCAGCAGTCCCTCCCAGGGGCCCACAGATACGCAGTATTTT

J gene: TRBJ1-2
V gene: TRBV10-3
D gene: TRBD1
clone size: few
CDR3 protein: CAISEPASRGQVNYGYTF
CDR3 DNA: TGTGCCATCAGTGAGCCCGCCTCGAGGGGACAGGTCAACTATGGCTACACCTTC

J gene: TRBJ1-5
V gene: TRBV6-1
D gene: NA
clone size: few
CDR3 protein: CASRMVSNQPQHF
CDR3 DNA: TGTGCCAGCAGAATGGTGAGCAATCAGCCCCAGCATTTT

J gene: TRBJ2-3
V gene: TRBV7-9
D gene: NA
clone size: NA
CDR3 protein: CASSLVPQSDTQYF
CDR3 DNA: TGTGCCAGCAGCTTAGTCCCTCAGTCAGATACGCAGTATTTT

J gene: TRBJ1-5
V gene: TRBV20-1
D gene: TRBD1
clone size: NA
CDR3 protein: CSARATGGVNQPQHF
CDR3 DNA: TGCAGTGCTAGAGCCACAGGGGGTGTCAATCAGCCCCAGCATTTT

J gene: TRBJ1-6
V gene: TRBV28
D gene: NA
clone size: NA
CDR3 protein: CASHYSPLHF
CDR3 DNA: TGTGCCAGCCATTATTCACCCCTCCACTTT

J gene: TRBJ1-6
V gene: TRBV7-8
D gene: NA
clone size: NA
CDR3 protein: CASSPRAGTTNSPLHF
CDR3 DNA: TGTGCCAGCAGCCCGAGGGCAGGAACTACAAATTCACCCCTCCACTTT

J gene: TRBJ2-2
V gene: TRBV6-1
D gene: TRBD2
clone size: NA
CDR3 protein: CASSEWGLAVLTGELFF
CDR3 DNA: TGTGCCAGCAGTGAATGGGGCCTAGCGGTCCTCACCGGGGAGCTGTTTTTT

J gene: TRBJ2-7
V gene: TRBV29-1
D gene: NA
clone size: NA
CDR3 protein: CSIEGGVAYEQYF
CDR3 DNA: TGCAGCATTGAAGGGGGGGTAGCCTACGAGCAGTACTTC

J gene: TRBJ2-1
V gene: TRBV7-9
D gene: NA
clone size: few
CDR3 protein: CASSGRRGLSGGEQFF
CDR3 DNA: TGTGCCAGCAGCGGTCGGAGGGGGCTATCCGGAGGTGAGCAGTTCTTC

J gene: TRBJ1-4
V gene: TRBV25-1
D gene: NA
clone size: NA
CDR3 protein: CASRRSGGLTTKETLFF
CDR3 DNA: TGTGCCAGCAGGAGAAGCGGCGGCCTAACAACTAAGGAAACACTGTTTTTT

J gene: TRBJ1-5
V gene: TRBV19
D gene: TRBD1
clone size: NA
CDR3 protein: CASSNYRGNQPQHF
CDR3 DNA: TGTGCCAGTAGTAATTACAGGGGTAATCAGCCCCAGCATTTT

J gene: TRBJ2-1
V gene: TRBV11-2
D gene: TRBD2
clone size: few
CDR3 protein: CASSLEPSGSNNEQFF
CDR3 DNA: TGTGCCAGCAGCTTAGAACCTAGCGGGTCCAACAATGAGCAGTTCTTC

J gene: TRBJ1-1
V gene: TRBV7-6
D gene: NA
clone size: many
CDR3 protein: CASSFKGAEAFF
CDR3 DNA: TGTGCCAGCAGCTTTAAAGGGGCTGAAGCTTTCTTT

J gene: TRBJ2-1
V gene: TRBV6-6
D gene: NA
clone size: NA
CDR3 protein: CASSRTEWDGRVYNEQFF
CDR3 DNA: TGTGCCAGCAGTAGAACGGAGTGGGACGGGCGGGTCTACAATGAGCAGTTCTTC

J gene: TRBJ1-1
V gene: TRBV19
D gene: NA
clone size: NA
CDR3 protein: CASSDQGVGTEAFF
CDR3 DNA: TGTGCCAGTAGCGACCAGGGAGTTGGCACTGAAGCTTTCTTT

J gene: TRBJ2-7
V gene: TRBV7-2
D gene: NA
clone size: many
CDR3 protein: CASSLARQGPYEQYF
CDR3 DNA: TGTGCCAGCAGCTTAGCTAGGCAGGGACCCTACGAGCAGTACTTC

J gene: TRBJ1-6
V gene: TRBV6-5
D gene: TRBD1
clone size: NA
CDR3 protein: CASSSARQGPPLHF
CDR3 DNA: TGTGCCAGCAGTTCGGCTCGACAGGGTCCACCCCTCCACTTT

J gene: TRBJ2-3
V gene: TRBV27
D gene: NA
clone size: NA
CDR3 protein: CASSTIDTQYF
CDR3 DNA: TGTGCCAGCAGTACCATAGATACGCAGTATTTT

J gene: TRBJ2-1
V gene: TRBV24-1
D gene: TRBD2
clone size: NA
CDR3 protein: CATSDASGRYNEQFF
CDR3 DNA: TGTGCCACCAGTGATGCTAGCGGGAGGTACAATGAGCAGTTCTTC